This T cell receptor beta chain was found in a study of monozygotic twins with inflammatory bowel disease. Study findings and constraints: IBD patients, compared with healthy twins, shared fewer clonotypes with others (especially with disease activity).

Looked up from germline, CDR1 is LGHNA and CDR2 is YNFKEQ. This CDR3 has 17 amino acids. About this clonotype: Its antigen is currently unknown.

For every TCR library, about 4,000 ng of total RNA was used. TCRdb re-called the 5' RACE reads; every CDR3 protein appears as one record, without DNA. The repertoire table contains 110,000 to 150,000 distinct CDR3 sequences. The template was total RNA from whole blood, with no T cell sorting. The V call is TRBV4-2, the J call TRBJ2-1; TCRdb names TRBD2, which stays unverified in the absence of DNA. This clonotype was obtained from a human donor with ulcerative colitis or Crohn's disease, or a healthy co-twin of an affected twin (not recorded which). The sequenced sample was blood. CDR3: CASSPFPAGEGPNEQFF.